The clone carrying this TCR beta chain was found many times. Its matching antigen is unknown. Amplification targeted TCR beta CDR3 regions from RNA transcripts. When the TCR CDR3 underwent first-round RT-PCR, the HTBI primer set was used. TCRdb reprocessed the multiplex PCR reads via MiXCR and lists one record per CDR3 protein. Of roughly 530,000 distinct CDR3 sequences in the sample, roughly 18% were seen once. This entry comes from a study of T cells in Graves' hyperthyroidism and ophthalmopathy. Whole-study findings and limits: Most clonotypes expanded in thyroid above 0.001 were likewise present in blood. Ophthalmopathy got predicted by the model a median roughly 6.4 months before its onset. From stable hyperthyroidism, ophthalmopathy was set apart by a 13 V-J model.

Thyroid ultrasound and orbital computed tomography, with clinical symptoms and serum thyroxine and TRAb, informed diagnoses. The CDR3 consists of 11 residues. The V and J ends lost 3 bases and 4 bases respectively, with 7 bases between them. The germline V gene has CDR1 DFQATT and CDR2 SNEGSKA (reference sequence). Sequenced input: blood. The clonotype comes from a woman aged 18-35 years with Graves' ophthalmopathy. The V and J genes are TRBV20-1 and TRBJ2-7; a possible D gene is TRBD2 (5 bases). CDR3 residues: CSASWRYEQYF. The CDR3 DNA is TGCAGTGCTAGTTGGAGGTACGAGCAGTACTTC.